Listed below are T cell receptor beta chains from one sample, sequenced in a study of blood T cell repertoires in COVID-19. Profiled with immunoSEQ multiplex PCR; TCRdb holds only in-frame clones, not every one. Among approximately 250,000 clones, just under 85% were seen once, and the ten largest hold approximately 15%. What was sequenced was PBMCs or T cells enriched from blood (not recorded which). Every receptor here comes from a middle-aged man who had recovered from COVID-19. Both conserved end residues are part of each CDR3. A D gene is named only where the DNA matches it firmly. Some rows have no size entry. The others give once, few or many, or a class for an expanded clone.

TRBV19,TRBD1,few,TRBJ1-2,CASSRDSYYGYTF,TGTGCCAGTAGTAGGGACAGCTACTATGGCTACACCTTC
TRBV5-8,TRBD2,-,TRBJ2-2,CASSPWEGRTGELFF,TGTGCCAGCAGTCCCTGGGAGGGGAGGACCGGGGAGCTGTTTTTT
TRBV7-2,TRBD2,-,TRBJ2-7,CASSLSLAGIYEQYF,TGTGCCAGCAGCCTATCACTAGCGGGAATCTACGAGCAGTACTTC
TRBV5-1,-,-,TRBJ1-6,CASSFDTGSNNSPLHF,TGCGCCAGCAGCTTCGATACCGGGTCGAATAATTCACCCCTCCACTTT
TRBV11-1,-,-,TRBJ2-4,CASSLKRNIQYF,TGTGCCAGCAGCTTAAAACGGAACATTCAGTACTTC
TRBV7-9,-,-,TRBJ2-1,CASSISWGTGLYEQFF,TGTGCCAGCAGCATTAGTTGGGGGACTGGCCTTTATGAGCAGTTCTTC
TRBV11-2,-,few,TRBJ2-5,CASSPTSRGETQYF,TGTGCCAGCAGCCCGACCTCAAGAGGAGAGACCCAGTACTTC
TRBV11-2,-,few,TRBJ1-1,CASSLTPSYLNTEAFF,TGTGCCAGCAGCCTTACTCCCTCTTACCTGAACACTGAAGCTTTCTTT
TRBV29-1,TRBD1,-,TRBJ2-1,CSVTIQGATGKGHYNEQFF,TGCAGCGTTACGATACAGGGGGCGACGGGGAAGGGTCACTACAATGAGCAGTTCTTC
TRBV7-2,-,few,TRBJ2-3,CASSLAGSKMLDTQYF,TGTGCCAGCAGCTTAGCGGGTAGCAAGATGCTAGATACGCAGTATTTT
TRBV7-3,TRBD2,-,TRBJ2-1,CASSSLAGRERYNEQFF,TGTGCCAGCAGCTCACTCGCGGGGCGGGAGAGGTACAATGAGCAGTTCTTC
TRBV18,TRBD1,-,TRBJ2-7,CASSGGGQLLYEQYF,TGTGCCAGCTCAGGTGGGGGACAGCTACTCTACGAGCAGTACTTC
TRBV4-3,TRBD2,-,TRBJ2-1,CASSRGGGAYNEQFF,TGCGCCAGCAGCCGGGGCGGGGGGGCCTACAATGAGCAGTTCTTC
TRBV2,-,few,TRBJ1-5,CASSPSPGQGLLPQHF,TGTGCCAGCAGTCCCTCCCCCGGGCAGGGCCTGTTGCCCCAGCATTTT
TRBV25-1,-,-,TRBJ1-1,CASSENRWEAFF,TGTGCCAGCAGTGAAAACAGGTGGGAAGCTTTCTTT
TRBV4-2,-,-,TRBJ1-1,CASSLEERGKNTEAFF,TGTGCCAGCAGCCTTGAGGAGCGCGGGAAGAACACTGAAGCTTTCTTT
TRBV7-9,TRBD2,-,TRBJ2-1,CASSLGLVEGEQFF,TGTGCCAGCAGCTTGGGACTAGTAGAAGGTGAGCAGTTCTTC
TRBV4-2,TRBD1,-,TRBJ2-7,CASSQDGQGGYSYEQYF,TGTGCCAGCAGCCAAGATGGACAGGGGGGTTACTCCTACGAGCAGTACTTC
TRBV5-1,-,-,TRBJ2-7,CASSLRVLVDGEQYF,TGCGCCAGCAGCTTGAGAGTACTAGTGGACGGCGAGCAGTACTTC
TRBV19,-,-,TRBJ1-5,CASRIPGYSNQPQHF,TGTGCCAGTAGGATCCCAGGATATAGCAATCAGCCCCAGCATTTT
TRBV18,-,-,TRBJ2-1,CASSQPERHDQFF,TGTGCCAGCTCACAACCCGAGCGGCACGACCAGTTCTTC
TRBV3-1/TRBV3-2,-,-,TRBJ2-5,CASSQVAIQETQYF,TGTGCCAGCAGCCAAGTCGCTATACAAGAGACCCAGTACTTC
TRBV4-3,TRBD1,-,TRBJ2-1,CASRKDRGLSSYNEQFF,TGCGCCAGCAGAAAGGACAGGGGGCTATCCTCCTACAATGAGCAGTTCTTC
TRBV7-9,-,-,TRBJ1-2,CASSFAGAVQGYTF,TGTGCCAGCAGCTTCGCAGGGGCAGTTCAAGGCTACACCTTC
TRBV30,TRBD1,-,TRBJ1-4,CAWSVTGGDVPLRF,TGTGCCTGGAGTGTGACAGGGGGAGACGTTCCGCTGAGATTT
TRBV7-6,TRBD1,-,TRBJ1-1,CASSLTGKYEAFF,TGTGCCAGCAGCTTGACAGGGAAATATGAAGCTTTCTTT
TRBV28,-,few,TRBJ1-2,CAILSRRDYGYTF,TGTGCCATCCTATCAAGGAGGGACTATGGCTACACCTTC
TRBV11-2,-,-,TRBJ1-2,CASSLVAGIGGYTF,TGTGCCAGCAGCTTAGTGGCGGGAATTGGAGGCTACACCTTC
TRBV27,TRBD1,few,TRBJ1-3,CASSLRGRMGNTIYF,TGTGCCAGCAGTCTCAGGGGGCGGATGGGAAACACCATATATTTT
TRBV7-3,-,-,TRBJ2-1,CASSLDYNYYNEQFF,TGTGCCAGCAGCTTAGATTACAATTACTACAATGAGCAGTTCTTC
TRBV29-1,TRBD1,-,TRBJ2-2,CSVEMRTGVTGELFF,TGCAGCGTTGAGATGAGGACAGGGGTGACCGGGGAGCTGTTTTTT
TRBV2,-,-,TRBJ2-3,CASVQRTTDTQYF,TGTGCTTCGGTCCAGCGGACCACAGATACGCAGTATTTT
TRBV7-6,TRBD2,-,TRBJ2-1,CASSLDGGRGNEQFF,TGTGCCAGCAGCTTAGACGGGGGGAGGGGCAATGAGCAGTTCTTC
TRBV15,-,-,TRBJ2-2,CATSAIVGVNTGELFF,TGTGCCACCAGCGCGATTGTAGGGGTAAACACCGGGGAGCTGTTTTTT
TRBV9,TRBD2,-,TRBJ2-2,CASSVGPSGGYATGELFF,TGTGCCAGCAGCGTAGGGCCTAGCGGGGGTTACGCTACCGGGGAGCTGTTTTTT
TRBV3-1/TRBV3-2,-,-,TRBJ2-1,CASSQVSGNEQFF,TGTGCCAGCAGCCAAGTTAGCGGCAATGAGCAGTTCTTC
TRBV19,-,once,TRBJ1-2,CASSRSYGNYGYTF,TGTGCCAGTTCCCGGAGCTACGGGAACTATGGCTACACCTTC
TRBV6-5,TRBD1,-,TRBJ1-1,CASSFTGGAEAFF,TGTGCCAGCAGCTTCACAGGGGGTGCTGAAGCTTTCTTT
TRBV15,TRBD2,once,TRBJ2-7,CATSRTRAGANEQYF,TGTGCCACCAGCAGAACCCGTGCGGGAGCCAACGAGCAGTACTTC
TRBV6-5,-,once,TRBJ1-2,CASNKGTLGYGYTF,TGTGCCAGCAACAAGGGGACACTAGGCTATGGCTACACCTTC
TRBV28,-,-,TRBJ1-1,CASSLRGRNTEAFF,TGTGCCAGCAGTTTACGGGGGAGAAACACTGAAGCTTTCTTT
TRBV23-1,-,-,TRBJ1-5,CASSPVSGSNQPQHF,TGCGCCAGCAGTCCCGTGTCAGGGAGCAATCAGCCCCAGCATTTT
TRBV28,-,-,TRBJ2-7,CASRVGSSSYEQYF,TGTGCCAGCCGAGTTGGTTCCTCTTCCTACGAGCAGTACTTC
TRBV24-1,TRBD1,-,TRBJ1-6,CATRGPGQGISPLHF,TGTGCCACCAGGGGACCGGGACAGGGCATTTCACCCCTCCACTTT
TRBV10-3,-,-,TRBJ1-1,CAIRGRGGDEAFF,TGTGCCATCAGAGGGCGGGGAGGGGATGAAGCTTTCTTT
TRBV9,-,once,TRBJ2-3,CASSVFSGPDTQYF,TGTGCCAGCAGCGTATTTAGCGGCCCAGATACGCAGTATTTT
TRBV5-1,TRBD2,few,TRBJ2-7,CASSPRGGNEQYF,TGCGCCAGCAGCCCCCGCGGGGGTAACGAGCAGTACTTC
TRBV27,TRBD1,-,TRBJ1-3,CASSLMAGGRLSGNTIYF,TGTGCCAGCAGTTTAATGGCAGGGGGCCGACTCTCTGGAAACACCATATATTTT
TRBV30,-,-,TRBJ2-7,CAWSVKGSSYEQYF,TGTGCCTGGAGTGTAAAGGGGTCCTCCTACGAGCAGTACTTC
TRBV20-1,-,-,TRBJ2-7,CSARVIVEQYF,TGCAGTGCTAGAGTAATCGTCGAGCAGTACTTC
TRBV7-3,TRBD1,-,TRBJ1-2,CASSPRGQGRNYGYTF,TGTGCCAGCAGCCCCCGAGGACAGGGACGAAACTATGGCTACACCTTC
TRBV6-2/TRBV6-3,-,-,TRBJ1-3,CASSPGGYRSSGNTIYF,TGTGCCAGCAGCCCAGGAGGATATCGGAGCTCTGGAAACACCATATATTTT
TRBV11-2,TRBD1,-,TRBJ1-3,CASSLGGGQADTIYF,TGTGCCAGCAGCTTAGGGGGGGGACAGGCGGACACCATATATTTT
TRBV4-1,TRBD2,-,TRBJ2-1,CASSQDLGLAGGNEQFF,TGCGCCAGCAGCCAAGATTTGGGGCTAGCGGGAGGTAATGAGCAGTTCTTC
TRBV6-5,-,-,TRBJ1-2,CASTTGRDPWGGYTF,TGTGCCAGCACAACCGGGAGAGACCCCTGGGGTGGCTACACCTTC
TRBV4-2,-,-,TRBJ1-5,CASSQEQEYGQPQHF,TGTGCCAGCAGCCAAGAACAGGAGTATGGTCAGCCCCAGCATTTT